The entry below describes one TCR beta chain. Its specificity is unknown. Being one base from a much bigger clone, this may be a read error. A modified ARM-PCR protocol with three rounds of nested PCR amplified TCRbeta. Each CDR3 protein gets one entry after TCRdb re-called the multiplex PCR reads with MiXCR. The sample includes 200,000 to 250,000 distinct CDR3 sequences, 71% of them seen just once. V lost 3 bases and J lost 0, with 7 bases in between. Germline assignment: CDR1 MNHNS and CDR2 SASEGT. The CDR3 has 14 residues. The data are from a study of tumor and adjacent non-tumor tissue in lung cancer. The study, taken as a whole, reports: Patients with more diverse tumor TCRs had worse survival.

RNA was extracted from bulk tissue without any cell sorting. This clonotype was sampled from a man in his fifties or sixties with non-small cell lung cancer. The chain carries TRBV6-1 and TRBJ2-3; D is unresolved. Material: lung tumor tissue. The CDR3 loop is CASSDGSSTDTQYF. The CDR3 bases are TGTGCCAGCAGTGATGGAAGTAGCACAGATACGCAGTATTTT.